This T cell receptor beta chain was retrieved from a study of identical twins. Study-level findings and limits: For cord blood, abundant beta clonotypes had fewer insertions, unlike memory repertoires, which showed none. Out-of-frame alpha sequences shared by twins showed excess low generation probability.

Turning to this clonotype: Its matching antigen is unknown.

V dropped 2 bases and J dropped 0 bases, with 11 bases sitting between them. This CDR3 is built from 15 residues. The V gene's germline CDR1 is DFQATT and CDR2 SNEGSKA (reference sequence). One entry per CDR3 protein results from TCRdb running MiXCR on the 5' RACE reads. Of 1.5 million to 2 million distinct CDR3 sequences listed, under 35% are singletons. All donors comprised healthy Caucasians. The sequence was obtained from a newborn girl in good health. Sequenced sample: cord blood. The chain couples TRBV20-1 to TRBJ1-5; tentative D call: TRBD1 (6 bases). The DNA of the CDR3 is TGCAGTGCTAGATCCGGGACAAATAGCAATCAGCCCCAGCATTTT. Translated, it gives CSARSGTNSNQPQHF.